This TCR beta chain is drawn from a study of blood T cell repertoires in COVID-19. Study in general: Samples of COVID-19 (acute and convalescent) were obtained from the United States, Italy and Spain. T cells, B-cell-depleted T cells, or PBMCs supplied cDNA or gDNA.

V was pared by 5 bases and J by 4 bases, with 9 bases of the junction left unmatched. Germline CDR1 reads SGHNT; CDR2 reads YYREEE (reference sequence). CDR3 size: 15 residues. Original handling: Cell counts per sample came from amplifying reference gene primers. Method: immunoSEQ multiplex PCR; TCRdb's copy keeps in-frame clones and lacks some. V and J calls and clone size follow that table, whereas D and trimming were derived from the DNA. The sample lists 250,000 to 300,000 clones, approximately 90% occurring once. This sequence joins TRBV5-4 and TRBJ1-3, with 7 nucleotides matching TRBD1. Sequenced material: peripheral blood. The clonotype was recovered from a woman aged 50 to 60 who had recovered from COVID-19. The CDR3 DNA reads as TGTGCCAGCAGGGCAGACAGGGAAGCAGGAAACACCATATATTTT. Translating gives CASRADREAGNTIYF.